This T cell receptor (beta chain) comes out of a study of vaccination and CD4 T cells after COVID-19. The study's findings and limits: Convalescent patients' clones that were vaccine-specific were spike mono-reactive in 304 of 307 cases.

Sequenced with the Oncomine TCR Beta short-read assay was DNA taken from cultured CD4+ T cells. A single record per CDR3 protein comes from TCRdb applying MiXCR to the PCR reads. Among more than 15,000 distinct CDR3 sequences listed, roughly 48% were seen once. The CDR3 covers 20 residues. The trim removed 5 bases at V and 7 bases at J, leaving 25 bases unmatched. CDR1 is SGHTA and CDR2 is FQGNSA in the germline V gene. This clonotype was counted a few times. The antigen is unknown. Time point defined: late sampling 161 to 241 days after vaccination in three convalescent patients. Treatment described: roughly 10-day PBMC culture with coronavirus spike peptide pools or control peptides (ViraFEST assay).

This chain joins TRBV7-2 and TRBJ2-5; 10 bases line up with TRBD2. This TCR derives from a human donor who had recovered from COVID-19. The sample in question was CD4+ T cells from blood, cultured in vitro, obtained about 7 months after SARS-CoV-2 vaccination. The CDR3: CASSRRTSPGLAGASGTQYF. The CDR3 DNA reads as TGTGCCAGCAGCCGTCGTACCTCACCGGGGCTAGCGGGGGCCTCAGGGACCCAGTACTTC.